This T cell receptor (beta chain) was retrieved from a study of T cell clones after liver transplantation. The wider study: A pre-transplant mixed lymphocyte reaction with TCRbeta sequencing defined graft-donor-reactive clones followed in post-transplant blood.

Germline V gene sequence: CDR1 SGHNT, CDR2 YENEEA. The CDR3 loop spans 17 amino acids. Trimming removed 5 bases from V and 3 bases from J, with 22 bases in between. Worth noting for this clone: Its target is unknown.

General study findings and limits: Post-transplant time points were not standardized, so conclusions are preliminary.

Sequencing was performed with immunoSEQ multiplex PCR; in TCRdb, only in-frame clones are kept and a portion is missing. Of nearly 15,000 clones detected, about nine tenths appear once; the ten largest clones hold under 55%. The sequence was collected from a human donor who received a liver transplant. The material was CD8+ T cells from blood, obtained before liver transplant. The chain recombines TRBV11-3 with TRBJ2-5; D may be TRBD2 (6 bases). The CDR3 reads CASSPAEVAATKETQYF. In nucleotides, the CDR3 is TGTGCCAGCAGCCCAGCCGAGGTAGCGGCAACCAAAGAGACCCAGTACTTC.